The clone carrying this TCR beta chain was picked up many times. This entry is derived from a study of neurological immune-mediated disorders. The method for making cDNA was 5'RACE, and it used 10-nucleotide random UMIs. TCRdb analysed the 5' RACE reads with MiXCR anew, one entry per CDR3 protein. The table includes about 62,000 distinct CDR3 sequences, about 3.7% detected once. This sequence originates from a woman in her forties or fifties with multiple sclerosis. The sequencing sample was made of PBMCs.

CDR3 sequence reads: CSVARDTLIYGYTF. CDR3 nucleotide sequence: TGCAGCGTGGCCCGGGACACTCTTATCTATGGCTACACCTTC. The rearrangement links TRBV29-1 to TRBJ1-2, with D possibly matching TRBD1 (6 bases). The CDR3 is made up of 14 amino acids. The germline V and J ends were trimmed by 6 bases and 4 bases, with 18 bases remaining between them. Germline-derived CDR1 and CDR2 are SQVTM and ANQGSEA. The variable domain in full, completed from reference TRBV29-1 and TRBJ1-2, reads SAVISQKPSRDICQRGTSLTIQCQVDSQVTMMFWYRQQPGQSLTLIATANQGSEATYESGFVIDKFPISRPNLTFSTLTVSNMSPEDSSIYLCSVARDTLIYGYTFGSGTRLTVV.